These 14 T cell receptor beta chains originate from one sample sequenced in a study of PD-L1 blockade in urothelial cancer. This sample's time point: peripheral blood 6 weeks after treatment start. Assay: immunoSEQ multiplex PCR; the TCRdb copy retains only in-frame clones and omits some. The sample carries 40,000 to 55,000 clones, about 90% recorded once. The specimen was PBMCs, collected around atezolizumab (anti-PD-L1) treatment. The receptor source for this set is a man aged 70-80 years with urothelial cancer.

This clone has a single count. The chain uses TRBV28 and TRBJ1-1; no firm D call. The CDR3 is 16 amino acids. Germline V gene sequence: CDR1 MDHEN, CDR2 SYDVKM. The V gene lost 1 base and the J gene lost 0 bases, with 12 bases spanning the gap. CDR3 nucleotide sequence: TGTGCCAGCAGTTTATCCGGAGGTTTATTGAACACTGAAGCTTTCTTT. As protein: CASSLSGGLLNTEAFF.

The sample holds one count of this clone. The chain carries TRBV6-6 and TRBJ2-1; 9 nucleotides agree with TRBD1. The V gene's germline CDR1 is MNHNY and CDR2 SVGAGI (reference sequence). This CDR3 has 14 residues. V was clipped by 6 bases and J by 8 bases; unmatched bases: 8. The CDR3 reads CASSLRDRVDEQFF. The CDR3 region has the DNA TGTGCCAGCAGCCTCCGGGACAGGGTGGATGAGCAGTTCTTC.

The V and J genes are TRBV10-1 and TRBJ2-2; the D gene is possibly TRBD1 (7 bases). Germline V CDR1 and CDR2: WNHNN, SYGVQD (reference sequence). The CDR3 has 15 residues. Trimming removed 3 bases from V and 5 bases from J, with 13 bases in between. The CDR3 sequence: CASSEGRGRTGELFF. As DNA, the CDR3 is TGCGCCAGCAGTGAAGGCAGGGGGAGGACCGGGGAGCTGTTTTTT.

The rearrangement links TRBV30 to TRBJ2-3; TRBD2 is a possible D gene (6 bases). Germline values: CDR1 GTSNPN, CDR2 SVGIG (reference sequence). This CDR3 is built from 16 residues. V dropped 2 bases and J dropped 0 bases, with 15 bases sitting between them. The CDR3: CAWSLRGLTSTDTQYF. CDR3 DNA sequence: TGTGCCTGGAGTCTACGGGGACTGACTAGCACAGATACGCAGTATTTT.

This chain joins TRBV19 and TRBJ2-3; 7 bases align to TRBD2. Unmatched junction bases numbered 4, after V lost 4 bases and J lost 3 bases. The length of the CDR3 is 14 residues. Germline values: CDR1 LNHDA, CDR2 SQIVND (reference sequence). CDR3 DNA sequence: TGTGCCAGTAGTAAGGCGGGAGAAACAGATACGCAGTATTTT. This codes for CASSKAGETDTQYF.

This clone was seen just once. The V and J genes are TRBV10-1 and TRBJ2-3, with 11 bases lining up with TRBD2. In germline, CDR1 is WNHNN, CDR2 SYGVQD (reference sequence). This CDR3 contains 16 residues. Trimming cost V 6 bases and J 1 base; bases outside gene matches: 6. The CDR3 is CASSGTSGSGTDTQYF. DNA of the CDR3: TGCGCCAGCAGCGGGACTAGCGGTTCCGGCACAGATACGCAGTATTTT.

In DNA form, the CDR3 reads TGTGCCAGCAGCTTAGCCAGGACAGGGTTTGGCGAGCAGTACTTC. Residues: CASSLARTGFGEQYF. The rearrangement uses TRBV7-9 and TRBJ2-7; TRBD1 matches 8 bases. Trimming at V came to 0 bases and at J to 6 bases, leaving 7 bases not matched to a gene. Germline loops: CDR1 SEHNR, CDR2 FQNEAQ (reference sequence). This CDR3 is 15 amino acids long.

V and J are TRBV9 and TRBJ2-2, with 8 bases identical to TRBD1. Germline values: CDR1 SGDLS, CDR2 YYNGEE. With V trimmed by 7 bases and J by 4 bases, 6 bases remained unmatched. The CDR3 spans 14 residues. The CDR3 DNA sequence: TGTGCCAGCTCAGGGGGCAAGACCACCGGGGAGCTGTTTTTT. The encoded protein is CASSGGKTTGELFF.

The CDR3 sequence is CASSFGLAGGGETQYF. Written as DNA, the CDR3 is TGTGCCAGCAGCTTTGGGCTAGCGGGAGGCGGAGAGACCCAGTACTTC. V gene TRBV11-1 combines with J gene TRBJ2-5, with 11 bases identical to TRBD2. The CDR3 consists of 16 residues. V shed 3 bases and J 4 bases; nucleotides not matched to a gene: 7. Germline V gives CDR1 SGHAT, CDR2 FQDESV (reference sequence). The variable domain in full, with the rest retrieved from reference TRBV11-1 and TRBJ2-5, is EAEVAQSPRYKITEKSQAVAFWCDPISGHATLYWYRQILGQGPELLVQFQDESVVDDSQLPKDRFSAERLKGVDSTLKIQPAELGDSAMYLCASSFGLAGGGETQYFGPGTRLLVL.

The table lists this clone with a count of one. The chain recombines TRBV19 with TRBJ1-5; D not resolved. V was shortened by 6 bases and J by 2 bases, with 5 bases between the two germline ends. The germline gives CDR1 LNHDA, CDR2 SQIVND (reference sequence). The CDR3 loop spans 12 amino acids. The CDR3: CASSSGNQPQHF. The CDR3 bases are TGTGCCAGTAGCTCAGGCAATCAGCCCCAGCATTTT.

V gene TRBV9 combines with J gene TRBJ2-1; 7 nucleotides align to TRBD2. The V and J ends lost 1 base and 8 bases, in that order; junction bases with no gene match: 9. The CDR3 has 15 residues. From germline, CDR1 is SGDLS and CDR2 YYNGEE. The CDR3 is CASSVSSGRVDEQFF. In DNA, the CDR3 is TGTGCCAGCAGCGTATCTAGCGGAAGAGTTGATGAGCAGTTCTTC.

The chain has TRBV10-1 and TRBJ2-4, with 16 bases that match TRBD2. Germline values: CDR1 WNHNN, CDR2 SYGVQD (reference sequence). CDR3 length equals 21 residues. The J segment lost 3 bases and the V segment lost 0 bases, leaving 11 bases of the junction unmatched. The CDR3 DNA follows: TGCGCCAGCAGTGAGTCGACCCCGGGACTAGCGGGAGGGCCAGTCAAAAACATTCAGTACTTC. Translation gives CASSESTPGLAGGPVKNIQYF.

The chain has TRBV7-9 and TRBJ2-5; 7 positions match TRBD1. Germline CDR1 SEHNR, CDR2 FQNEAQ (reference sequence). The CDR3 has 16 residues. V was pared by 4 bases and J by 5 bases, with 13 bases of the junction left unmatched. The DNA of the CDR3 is TGTGCCAGCAGCTCTCAAGGGGGCGTGCGTCTCGAGACCCAGTACTTC. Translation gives CASSSQGGVRLETQYF.

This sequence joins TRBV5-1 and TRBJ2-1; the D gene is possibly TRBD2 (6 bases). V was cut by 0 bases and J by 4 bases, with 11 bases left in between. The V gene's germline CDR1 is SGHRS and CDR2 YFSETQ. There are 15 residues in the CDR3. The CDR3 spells CASSLAGERYNEQFF. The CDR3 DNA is TGCGCCAGCAGCTTGGCGGGGGAAAGGTACAATGAGCAGTTCTTC.